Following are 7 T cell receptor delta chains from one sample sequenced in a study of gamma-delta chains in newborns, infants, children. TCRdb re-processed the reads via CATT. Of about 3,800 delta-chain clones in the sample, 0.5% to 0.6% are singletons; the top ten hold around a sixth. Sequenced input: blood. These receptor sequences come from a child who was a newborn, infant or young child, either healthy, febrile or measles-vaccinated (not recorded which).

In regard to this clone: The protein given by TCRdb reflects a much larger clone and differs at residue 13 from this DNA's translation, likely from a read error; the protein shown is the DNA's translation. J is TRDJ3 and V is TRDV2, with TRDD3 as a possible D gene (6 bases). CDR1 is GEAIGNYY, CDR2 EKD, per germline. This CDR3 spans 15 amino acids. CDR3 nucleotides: TGTGCCTGTGACACCGTTGCGGGGGACACCCGACAGGTGTTTTTC. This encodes CACDTVAGDTRQVFF.

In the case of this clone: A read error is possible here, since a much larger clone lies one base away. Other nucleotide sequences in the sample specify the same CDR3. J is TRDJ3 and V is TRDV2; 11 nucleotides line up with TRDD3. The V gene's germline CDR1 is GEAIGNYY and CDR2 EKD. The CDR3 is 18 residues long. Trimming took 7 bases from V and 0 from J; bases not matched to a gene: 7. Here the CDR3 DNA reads TGTGCCTGCGACGTACTGGGGGATATCTCCTGGGACACCCGACAGATGTTTTTC. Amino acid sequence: CACDVLGDISWDTRQMFF.

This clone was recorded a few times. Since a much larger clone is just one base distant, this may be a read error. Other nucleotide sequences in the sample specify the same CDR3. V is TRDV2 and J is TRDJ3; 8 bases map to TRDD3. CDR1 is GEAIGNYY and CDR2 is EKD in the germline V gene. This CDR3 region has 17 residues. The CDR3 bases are TGTGCCTGTGACACCGCGGGGATACCCTGGGACACCCGGCAGATGTTTTTC. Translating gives CACDTAGIPWDTRQMFF.

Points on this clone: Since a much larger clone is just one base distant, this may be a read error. The chain's CDR3 is CACDVVLGDTVSSWGTRQMFF. The CDR3 DNA reads as TGTGCCTGTGACGTCGTACTGGGGGATACGGTCAGCTCCTGGGGCACCCGACAGATGTTTTTC. V is TRDV2 and J is TRDJ3, with 13 bases lining up with TRDD3. CDR1 is GEAIGNYY, CDR2 EKD, per germline. The length of the CDR3 is 21 residues.

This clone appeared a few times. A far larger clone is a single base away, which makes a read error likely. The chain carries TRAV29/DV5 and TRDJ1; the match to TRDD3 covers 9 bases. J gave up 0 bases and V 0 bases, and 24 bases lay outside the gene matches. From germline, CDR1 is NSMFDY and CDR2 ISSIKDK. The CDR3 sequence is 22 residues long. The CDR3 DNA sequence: TGTGCAGCAAGCGCGGGGAAGATTCCCTCACTGGGGGACACCCTATACACCGATAAACTCATCTTT. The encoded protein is CAASAGKIPSLGDTLYTDKLIF.

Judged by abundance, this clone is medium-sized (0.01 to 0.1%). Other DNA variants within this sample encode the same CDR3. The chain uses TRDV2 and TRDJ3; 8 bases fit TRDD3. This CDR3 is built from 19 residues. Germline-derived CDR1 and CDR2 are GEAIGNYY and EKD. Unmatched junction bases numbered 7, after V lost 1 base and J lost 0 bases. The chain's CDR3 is CACDTLLGGSSWDTRQMFF. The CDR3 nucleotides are TGTGCCTGTGACACTCTACTGGGGGGAAGCTCCTGGGACACCCGACAGATGTTTTTC.

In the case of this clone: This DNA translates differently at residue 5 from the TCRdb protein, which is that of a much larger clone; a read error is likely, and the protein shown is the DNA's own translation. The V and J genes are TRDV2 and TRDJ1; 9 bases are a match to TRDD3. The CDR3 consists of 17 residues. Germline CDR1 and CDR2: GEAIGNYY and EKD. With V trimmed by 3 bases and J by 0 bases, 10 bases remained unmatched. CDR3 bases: TGTGCCTGTGACGCTTTGGGGGATAAGTTATACACCGATAAACTCATCTTT. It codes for CACDALGDKLYTDKLIF.